These 23 T cell receptor beta chains originate from one sample sequenced in a study of blood T cell repertoires in COVID-19 (TCRdb year 2020). To prepare the library, the immunoSEQ multiplex PCR assay was applied. Here the immuneACCESS table is served through TCRdb, limited to in-frame sequences with V and J called. Missing clones are a known gap in these copies; in checked studies unresolved V genes cover under half, and the rest lacks a known reason. This sample holds around 25,000 clones; around 90% were observed only once. 7.6% of the sample comes from the top ten. Input material: peripheral blood. The receptors come from a human donor in a cohort sampled during active COVID-19.

The gene calls are TRBV11-2 and TRBJ2-7; 13 bases are shared with TRBD2. This CDR3 spans 16 amino acids. V gave up 6 bases and J gave up 2 bases; unmatched junction bases: 7. Germline V gives CDR1 SGHAT, CDR2 FQNNGV. CDR3 in DNA: TGTGCCAGCAGTTCCCTCGGGACTAGCGGGACCTACGAGCAGTACTTC. This encodes CASSSLGTSGTYEQYF. Supplemented by reference TRBV11-2 and TRBJ2-7, the full variable domain reads EAGVAQSPRYKIIEKRQSVAFWCNPISGHATLYWYQQILGQGPKLLIQFQNNGVVDDSQLPKDRFSAERLKGVDSTLKIQPAKLEDSAVYLCASSSLGTSGTYEQYFGPGTRLTVT.

CDR3 nucleotide sequence: TGTGCCAGCAGTTTCGCGGGAGGAGGGTACAATGAGCAGTTCTTC. Amino acid sequence: CASSFAGGGYNEQFF. The genes are TRBV27 and TRBJ2-1, with 8 bases identical to TRBD2. V was clipped by 3 bases and J by 4 bases; unmatched bases: 5. The CDR3 sequence is 15 residues long. Germline lookup yields CDR1 MNHEY and CDR2 SMNVEV (reference sequence).

The chain combines TRBV19 with TRBJ1-1; tentatively, D is TRBD1 (5 bases). The CDR3 runs to 13 residues. Germline CDR1 and CDR2: LNHDA and SQIVND (reference sequence). With 4 bases removed from V and 4 bases from J, the gap between germline ends came to 10 bases. The CDR3 reads CASSTQGITEAFF. In DNA form, the CDR3 reads TGTGCCAGTAGTACCCAGGGAATCACTGAAGCTTTCTTT.

This clone came up once. The DNA for the CDR3 is TGTGCCAGTAGTTCGCGGAGGCGCCCGACCCCTCACTATGGCTACACCTTC. Protein product: CASSSRRRPTPHYGYTF. This chain uses TRBV19 with TRBJ1-2; D remains unclear. The length of the CDR3 is 17 residues. Germline CDR1 reads LNHDA; CDR2 reads SQIVND (reference sequence). V lost 5 bases and J lost 3, with 22 bases in between. Combining the CDR3 with reference TRBV19 and TRBJ1-2 gives the whole variable domain DGGITQSPKYLFRKEGQNVTLSCEQNLNHDAMYWYRQDPGQGLRLIYYSQIVNDFQKGDIAEGYSVSREKKESFPLTVTSAQKNPTAFYLCASSSRRRPTPHYGYTFGSGTRLTVV.

This chain connects TRBV7-9 to TRBJ2-1; 12 nucleotides agree with TRBD2. Germline CDR1 SEHNR, CDR2 FQNEAQ (reference sequence). The ends lost 5 bases at V and 10 bases at J; junction bases unmatched: 9. The CDR3 is 15 amino acids. The CDR3 protein is CASSTRTSGMSEQFF. CDR3 nucleotide sequence: TGTGCCAGCAGCACACGGACTAGCGGGATGAGCGAGCAGTTCTTC.

The chain's CDR3 is CASSRQSGQGVLYGYTF. In DNA, the CDR3 is TGTGCCAGCAGCCGCCAATCAGGACAGGGGGTTTTGTATGGCTACACCTTC. The V gene is TRBV28, the J gene TRBJ1-2; 10 nucleotides match TRBD1. CDR3 length equals 17 residues. V shed 6 bases, J shed 5 bases, and the junction held 15 bases outside the gene matches. Per the germline V gene, CDR1 is MDHEN and CDR2 is SYDVKM.

CDR3 DNA sequence: TGTGCCAGCAGTTACGACAGGGCCACTGAAGCTTTCTTT. It translates to CASSYDRATEAFF. This chain joins TRBV6-6 and TRBJ1-1, with 7 bases lining up with TRBD1. V gave up 2 bases and J gave up 4 bases; unmatched junction bases: 1. This CDR3 is 13 amino acids long. Germline values: CDR1 MNHNY, CDR2 SVGAGI (reference sequence).

This sequence joins TRBV19 and TRBJ2-2; 13 bases fit TRBD2. Germline values: CDR1 LNHDA, CDR2 SQIVND (reference sequence). The length of the CDR3 is 16 residues. J lost 3 bases, V lost 6 bases, and 4 bases had no gene match. The CDR3: CASSRLAGGYTGELFF. The CDR3 DNA reads as TGTGCCAGTAGCCGACTAGCGGGAGGATACACCGGGGAGCTGTTTTTT.

This chain connects TRBV6-5 to TRBJ2-7; 9 bases match TRBD1. CDR3 length equals 16 residues. The germline V gene encodes CDR1 MNHEY and CDR2 SVGAGI. The trim removed 0 bases at V and 3 bases at J, leaving 6 bases unmatched. The CDR3 DNA reads as TGTGCCAGCAGTTACTCTTCACCGGGACAGGGCTACGAGCAGTACTTC. Amino acid sequence: CASSYSSPGQGYEQYF.

The chain joins TRBV7-2 to TRBJ2-7; the match to TRBD1 covers 8 bases. The CDR3 is 14 residues long. After removal of 5 bases from V and 3 bases from J, the junction contained 6 bases not matched to a gene. The germline CDR1 and CDR2 sequences are SGHTA and FQGNSA. CDR3 protein: CASSPRQGNYEQYF. The CDR3 coding sequence is TGTGCCAGCAGCCCGAGACAGGGGAACTACGAGCAGTACTTC.

V is TRBV7-2 and J is TRBJ2-2, with D perhaps TRBD1 (5 bases). V gave up 1 base and J gave up 4 bases, with 10 bases separating them. Germline CDR1 reads SGHTA; CDR2 reads FQGNSA. CDR3 size: 15 residues. The CDR3 region has the DNA TGTGCCAGCAGCTTAGTGCAGGGTAGCACCGGGGAGCTGTTTTTT. Protein product: CASSLVQGSTGELFF. Looking up the rest from reference TRBV7-2 and TRBJ2-2 gives the full variable domain: GAGVSQSPSNKVTEKGKDVELRCDPISGHTALYWYRQSLGQGLEFLIYFQGNSAPDKSGLPSDRFSAERTGGSVSTLTIQRTQQEDSAVYLCASSLVQGSTGELFFGEGSRLTVL.

V and J are TRBV10-3 and TRBJ2-7; 7 bases align to TRBD2. The germline CDR1 and CDR2 sequences are ENHRY and SYGVKD. V trimming: 4 bases; J trimming: 7 bases; junction bases outside the gene matches: 10. The CDR3 extends over 14 amino acids. CDR3 residues: CAISASGGLQEQYF. Written as DNA, the CDR3 is TGTGCCATCAGTGCTAGCGGAGGGCTCCAGGAGCAGTACTTC.

J is TRBJ1-1 and V is TRBV6-5; 7 bases agree with TRBD1. The CDR3 is 14 residues long. V shed 4 bases, J shed 3 bases, and the junction held 5 bases outside the gene matches. The germline V gene has CDR1 MNHEY and CDR2 SVGAGI. The CDR3 DNA sequence: TGTGCCAGCAGTTCCACGACAGGGCACACTGAAGCTTTCTTT. This encodes CASSSTTGHTEAFF.

V is TRBV19 and J is TRBJ2-6, with D possibly TRBD1 on 6 matching bases. Trimming took 4 bases from V and 2 from J, leaving 12 bases between them. This CDR3 is built from 16 residues. The germline gives CDR1 LNHDA, CDR2 SQIVND (reference sequence). The CDR3 sequence: CASSTMNRAGANVLTF. The CDR3 DNA follows: TGTGCCAGTAGTACTATGAACAGGGCTGGGGCCAACGTCCTGACTTTC. Using reference TRBV19 and TRBJ2-6 for the parts outside the CDR3, the full variable domain is DGGITQSPKYLFRKEGQNVTLSCEQNLNHDAMYWYRQDPGQGLRLIYYSQIVNDFQKGDIAEGYSVSREKKESFPLTVTSAQKNPTAFYLCASSTMNRAGANVLTFGAGSRLTVL.

V is TRBV6-5 and J is TRBJ2-7; 10 positions agree with TRBD1. The CDR3 sequence is 12 residues long. Looked up from germline, CDR1 is MNHEY and CDR2 is SVGAGI. The ends lost 10 bases at V and 2 bases at J; junction bases unmatched: 2. In DNA, the CDR3 is TGTGCCACAGGACAGGGGGCCTACGAGCAGTACTTC. This encodes CATGQGAYEQYF.

The CDR3, as DNA: TGTGCCAGCAGCTCAGAGGGGGCGCGAGGCACTGAAGCTTTCTTT. This translates into CASSSEGARGTEAFF. V usage is TRBV7-9 and J usage is TRBJ1-1; 7 bases line up with TRBD1. The CDR3 length is 15 residues. Losses at the gene ends were 4 bases for V and 4 bases for J; bases not matched to a gene: 9. The germline CDR1 and CDR2 sequences are SEHNR and FQNEAQ (reference sequence).

The chain uses TRBV18 and TRBJ2-1; 11 bases match TRBD1. Trimming took 5 bases from V and 5 from J; bases not matched to a gene: 2. Germline CDR1 KGHSH, CDR2 LQKENI. The CDR3 contains 14 residues. The CDR3 nucleotides are TGTGCCAGCTCAAAGGGACAGGGGGACAATGAGCAGTTCTTC. Translation gives CASSKGQGDNEQFF.

The sample holds a few counts of this clone. V usage is TRBV19 and J usage is TRBJ1-5, with unresolved D. This CDR3 contains 17 residues. V dropped 4 bases and J dropped 1 base, with 17 bases sitting between them. Germline V gives CDR1 LNHDA, CDR2 SQIVND (reference sequence). The CDR3 nucleotides are TGTGCCAGTAGTACGGCGGCGATAGTCGACAGCAATCAGCCCCAGCATTTT. Translating it yields CASSTAAIVDSNQPQHF.

The CDR3 protein is CSASLSGPYNEQFF. The DNA of the CDR3 is TGCAGTGCTAGTTTGAGCGGACCCTACAATGAGCAGTTCTTC. This sequence joins TRBV20-1 and TRBJ2-1, with D tentatively TRBD2 (5 bases). This CDR3 is built from 14 residues. The V end was cut by 3 bases, the J end by 2 bases, with 11 bases between. The germline CDR1 and CDR2 sequences are DFQATT and SNEGSKA (reference sequence).

The chain combines TRBV5-1 with TRBJ2-5, with D perhaps matching TRBD2 (6 bases). CDR1 is SGHRS, CDR2 YFSETQ, per germline. V lost 4 bases and J 2 bases, leaving 9 bases between the germline ends. CDR3 size: 13 residues. The CDR3 protein is CASSGTLQETQYF. In DNA, the CDR3 is TGCGCCAGCAGCGGGACTCTACAAGAGACCCAGTACTTC. The variable domain in full, completed from reference TRBV5-1 and TRBJ2-5, reads KAGVTQTPRYLIKTRGQQVTLSCSPISGHRSVSWYQQTPGQGLQFLFEYFSETQRNKGNFPGRFSGRQFSNSRSEMNVSTLELGDSALYLCASSGTLQETQYFGPGTRLLVL.

The chain combines TRBV5-1 with TRBJ1-6; TRBD1 agrees at 11 bases. Germline trimming cut 0 bases from V and 12 bases from J; bases unmatched to any gene: 8. This CDR3 spans 16 amino acids. Germline V gene data show CDR1 as SGHRS and CDR2 as YFSETQ. The DNA for the CDR3 is TGCGCCAGCAGCTTGGCTCGGGACAGGGGGAGCGAACCCCTCCACTTT. Amino acid sequence: CASSLARDRGSEPLHF. Using reference TRBV5-1 and TRBJ1-6 for the parts outside the CDR3, the full variable domain is KAGVTQTPRYLIKTRGQQVTLSCSPISGHRSVSWYQQTPGQGLQFLFEYFSETQRNKGNFPGRFSGRQFSNSRSEMNVSTLELGDSALYLCASSLARDRGSEPLHFGNGTRLTVT.

The chain has TRBV29-1 and TRBJ1-1; unclear D gene. The germline CDR1 and CDR2 sequences are SQVTM and ANQGSEA. The CDR3 is 11 residues long. The ends were cut back, 6 bases at V and 7 bases at J, with 12 bases in the middle. CDR3 DNA: TGCAGCGTGCAAAGTGCCGGTGAAGCTTTCTTT. Its protein product is CSVQSAGEAFF.

The chain uses TRBV24-1 and TRBJ2-1; 7 nucleotides line up with TRBD1. Germline V CDR1 and CDR2: KGHDR, SFDVKD. The length of the CDR3 is 14 residues. The V segment lost 3 bases and the J segment 4 bases; nucleotides outside the gene matches: 2. The CDR3 is CATSDPTGYNEQFF. CDR3 sequence (DNA): TGTGCCACCAGTGATCCGACAGGGTACAATGAGCAGTTCTTC.